The 19 T cell receptor beta chains reported below all come from one sample, sequenced in a study of early stage breast cancer tumors. Repertoires were generated with immunoSEQ multiplex PCR, while TCRdb's copy carries only in-frame clones and drops some. The sample yields around 9,900 clones, 64% seen once. Source material: breast tumor tissue. The receptors stem from a person between 60 and 70 years old with breast cancer.

This chain connects TRBV6-6 to TRBJ1-2, with a tentative D call TRBD1 (6 bases). Trimming cost V 6 bases and J 3 bases, with 11 bases left between them. The CDR3 sequence is 13 residues long. The germline gives CDR1 MNHNY, CDR2 SVGAGI (reference sequence). In DNA, the CDR3 is TGTGCCAGCAGACAGGGCTTGGACTATGGCTACACCTTC. The encoded protein is CASRQGLDYGYTF.

The rearrangement uses TRBV29-1 and TRBJ2-5; 8 positions agree with TRBD2. The CDR3 length is 11 residues. V lost 6 bases, J lost 5 bases, and 2 bases stayed unmatched. Germline CDR1 SQVTM, CDR2 ANQGSEA. This chain's CDR3 is CSVRLAETQYF. CDR3 nucleotides: TGCAGCGTACGACTAGCGGAGACCCAGTACTTC.

By share of the sample, this clone is medium-sized. This chain uses TRBV10-2 with TRBJ1-2; D gene unclear. Germline V gives CDR1 WSHSY, CDR2 SAAADI. V was cut by 2 bases and J by 6 bases, with 10 bases left in between. The CDR3 sequence is 13 residues long. The CDR3 reads CASSEEVRDGYTF. Written as DNA, the CDR3 is TGCGCCAGCAGTGAGGAAGTGCGCGATGGCTACACCTTC.

The rearrangement joins TRBV5-1 to TRBJ2-1, with D perhaps matching TRBD2 (7 bases). Germline V gene lookup returns CDR1 SGHRS and CDR2 YFSETQ. The V and J ends lost 4 bases and 0 bases respectively, with 17 bases between them. CDR3 length: 17 residues. CDR3 bases: TGCGCCAGCAGCCCACGGGGGGCTAGCGCCTCCTACAATGAGCAGTTCTTC. As protein: CASSPRGASASYNEQFF.

This chain links TRBV2 with TRBJ2-3, with D maybe TRBD1 (6 bases). Per germline, CDR1 SNHLY and CDR2 FYNNEI. The CDR3 is 16 residues long. V was clipped by 2 bases and J by 0 bases, with 12 bases between them. CDR3 sequence: CASSEWTATSTDTQYF. The CDR3 DNA reads as TGTGCCAGCAGTGAATGGACAGCTACTAGCACAGATACGCAGTATTTT.

The V call is TRBV4-1, the J call TRBJ1-5; 8 positions match TRBD1. The CDR3 is made up of 15 amino acids. Losses at the gene ends were 4 bases for V and 6 bases for J; bases not matched to a gene: 8. Germline V lookup: CDR1 MGHRA, CDR2 YSYEKL. In nucleotides, the CDR3 is TGCGCCAGCAGCCGAGACAGGGGACGCGCTCAGCCCCAGCATTTT. This encodes CASSRDRGRAQPQHF.

This sequence joins TRBV10-3 and TRBJ2-3; D unresolved. Germline V gives CDR1 ENHRY, CDR2 SYGVKD. Trimming took off 5 bases at V and 3 bases at J, with 9 bases between the two ends. The CDR3 extends over 13 amino acids. Here the CDR3 DNA reads TGTGCCATCAGTCCAGCAGGTACAGATACGCAGTATTTT. Its protein product is CAISPAGTDTQYF.

The V call is TRBV11-3, the J call TRBJ2-7, with a weak D call TRBD1 (6 bases). CDR1 and CDR2 from the germline V gene are SGHNT and YENEEA. The CDR3 length is 12 residues. Deletions cut 5 bases from V and 4 bases from J, with 9 bases between. For the CDR3, the DNA is TGTGCCAGCAGCGTAACAGGGTACGAGCAGTACTTC. Protein sequence: CASSVTGYEQYF.

The gene calls are TRBV7-2 and TRBJ2-7; D is unclear. V was shortened by 1 base and J by 6 bases, with 4 bases between the two germline ends. CDR3 length: 11 residues. Germline values: CDR1 SGHTA, CDR2 FQGNSA. The CDR3 coding sequence is TGTGCCAGCAGCTTAGATTCCGAGCAGTACTTC. Its protein product is CASSLDSEQYF.

This clone came up a few times. The genes are TRBV7-9 and TRBJ2-1; the match to TRBD1 covers 9 bases. V dropped 4 bases and J dropped 4; count of bases not matched to a gene: 5. The CDR3 loop spans 15 amino acids. Germline V gene sequence: CDR1 SEHNR, CDR2 FQNEAQ (reference sequence). The CDR3 sequence is CASSSMGQGYNEQFF. CDR3 coding DNA: TGTGCCAGCAGCTCAATGGGACAGGGATACAATGAGCAGTTCTTC. The entire variable domain, with the rest obtained from reference TRBV7-9 and TRBJ2-1, is as follows: DTGVSQNPRHKITKRGQNVTFRCDPISEHNRLYWYRQTLGQGPEFLTYFQNEAQLEKSRLLSDRFSAERPKGSFSTLEIQRTEQGDSAMYLCASSSMGQGYNEQFFGPGTRLTVL.

V gene TRBV14 combines with J gene TRBJ2-1; the match to TRBD2 covers 11 bases. Germline-derived CDR1 and CDR2 are SGHDN and FVKESK. The trim removed 1 base at V and 5 bases at J, leaving 4 bases unmatched. The length of the CDR3 is 16 residues. The CDR3 bases are TGTGCCAGCAGCCAAGCGACTAGCGGGATTCACAATGAGCAGTTCTTC. Its protein product is CASSQATSGIHNEQFF.

The chain couples TRBV6-1 to TRBJ1-4, with D possibly being TRBD1 (5 bases). The CDR3 loop spans 14 amino acids. Trimming took off 6 bases at V and 4 bases at J, with 12 bases between the two ends. Germline CDR1 reads MNHNS; CDR2 reads SASEGT. DNA of the CDR3: TGTGCCAGCAGGCCGACAGAATATAATGAAAAACTGTTTTTT. Its protein is CASRPTEYNEKLFF.

This sequence joins TRBV19 and TRBJ2-5; the match to TRBD1 covers 8 bases. Germline V gives CDR1 LNHDA, CDR2 SQIVND (reference sequence). V shed 3 bases, J shed 3 bases, and the junction held 9 bases outside the gene matches. CDR3 length equals 16 residues. CDR3 loop: CASSILTGDVKETQYF. The CDR3 DNA sequence: TGTGCCAGTAGTATTTTGACAGGGGATGTCAAAGAGACCCAGTACTTC.

This clone qualifies as medium-sized. The V call is TRBV14, the J call TRBJ1-2; D remains ambiguous. The CDR3 has 13 amino acids. Germline-derived CDR1 and CDR2 are SGHDN and FVKESK. Trimming pared 4 bases from V and 4 bases from J, leaving 10 bases between. The CDR3 protein is CASSLTTIYGYTF. The CDR3 DNA is TGTGCCAGCAGCCTAACAACGATCTATGGCTACACCTTC.

The chain carries TRBV9 and TRBJ2-2; 14 bases agree with TRBD2. This CDR3 contains 16 residues. V gave up 3 bases and J gave up 7 bases; unmatched junction bases: 5. Germline CDR1 and CDR2: SGDLS and YYNGEE. The CDR3 coding sequence is TGTGCCAGCAGCGCGACGACTAGCGGGGGGGTCGGGGAGCTGTTTTTT. This encodes CASSATTSGGVGELFF.

The gene calls are TRBV11-2 and TRBJ2-5, with 13 bases lining up with TRBD2. V lost 4 bases, J lost 3 bases, and 5 bases stayed unmatched. The CDR3 consists of 16 residues. The germline V gene encodes CDR1 SGHAT and CDR2 FQNNGV. The CDR3 DNA sequence: TGTGCCAGCAGCTCCATGGGGACTAGCGGGGAAGAGACCCAGTACTTC. Its translation: CASSSMGTSGEETQYF.

The V call is TRBV18, the J call TRBJ2-5; 7 bases line up with TRBD2. This CDR3 has 13 residues. Germline V lookup: CDR1 KGHSH, CDR2 LQKENI. V dropped 6 bases and J dropped 2; count of bases not matched to a gene: 3. This CDR3 is CASSGTIQETQYF. CDR3 sequence (DNA): TGTGCCAGCTCCGGGACTATACAAGAGACCCAGTACTTC.

The chain links TRBV7-2 to TRBJ1-5; 7 bases agree with TRBD1. J was trimmed by 4 bases and V by 4 bases; bases with no gene match: 1. This CDR3 has 13 residues. Germline CDR1 and CDR2: SGHTA and FQGNSA. This CDR3 is CASSYRGNQPQHF. In DNA form, the CDR3 reads TGTGCCAGCAGCTACAGGGGTAATCAGCCCCAGCATTTT.

The chain recombines TRBV5-4 with TRBJ2-3; 7 bases map to TRBD2. V lost 0 bases and J lost 2; bases outside the gene matches: 6. Germline V gene sequence: CDR1 SGHNT, CDR2 YYREEE (reference sequence). The CDR3 consists of 16 residues. The CDR3 DNA reads as TGTGCCAGCAGCTTGGGAGGAGCGGGGTTCACAGATACGCAGTATTTT. This sequence encodes CASSLGGAGFTDTQYF.